One and the same sample provided the 21 T cell receptor beta chains below, sequenced in a study of T cell responses to AZD1222 COVID-19 vaccine. Produced via immunoSEQ multiplex PCR; TCRdb's table is partial and in-frame only. Here the sample spans under 150,000 clones, 88% being singletons. This sample comprised peripheral blood, obtained 28 days after the second AZD1222 dose. The source is an adult who received the AZD1222 COVID-19 vaccine.

The J gene is TRBJ2-5, the V gene TRBV4-2, with a tentative D call TRBD1 (5 bases). The length of the CDR3 is 16 residues. Looked up from germline, CDR1 is LGHNA and CDR2 is YNFKEQ. Trimming cost V 2 bases and J 7 bases, with 20 bases left between them. In DNA, the CDR3 is TGTGCCAGCAGCCAACAGTTGGACGGCCCCCAGGGGACCCAGTACTTC. Protein: CASSQQLDGPQGTQYF.

CDR3 DNA sequence: TGCAGCGTTGAAGATTATTCCCCAGGGCAGGTGTACTTC. It translates to CSVEDYSPGQVYF. The chain joins TRBV29-1 to TRBJ2-7, with D possibly matching TRBD1 (5 bases). Germline CDR1 and CDR2: SQVTM and ANQGSEA. The CDR3 covers 13 residues. V was pared by 0 bases and J by 12 bases, with 18 bases between.

The chain couples TRBV6-5 to TRBJ1-6; no reliable D call. The germline V gene encodes CDR1 MNHEY and CDR2 SVGAGI. CDR3 length: 13 residues. V gave up 8 bases and J gave up 10 bases, with 15 bases separating them. In DNA, the CDR3 is TGTGCCAGCCCCGGACCTCCGGGGTCACCCCTCCACTTT. This codes for CASPGPPGSPLHF.

The J gene is TRBJ2-4, the V gene TRBV6-2 or TRBV6-3, with D tentatively TRBD1 (6 bases). Between the trimmed V and J ends, which lost 1 base and 0 bases, there was a span of 16 bases. The CDR3 contains 18 residues. The V gene's germline CDR1 is MNHEY and CDR2 SVGEGT. CDR3 region: CASSYWGSGTLAKNIQYF. CDR3 sequence (DNA): TGTGCCAGCAGTTACTGGGGTTCCGGGACACTAGCCAAAAACATTCAGTACTTC.

The J gene is TRBJ2-2, the V gene TRBV7-9, with D hard to call. Germline V lookup: CDR1 SEHNR, CDR2 FQNEAQ (reference sequence). The CDR3 runs 13 residues. V was shortened by 7 bases and J by 6 bases, with 12 bases between the two germline ends. CDR3 sequence reads: CASNPLSAGELFF. CDR3 in DNA: TGTGCCAGCAATCCCCTTTCGGCCGGGGAGCTGTTTTTT.

The chain uses TRBV29-1 and TRBJ2-7; 7 bases map to TRBD2. Germline loops: CDR1 SQVTM, CDR2 ANQGSEA. With 4 bases clipped from V and 7 bases from J, the junction kept 10 bases outside the gene matches. The CDR3 loop spans 13 amino acids. The CDR3: CSVARASAGEQYF. CDR3 DNA: TGCAGCGTTGCCCGGGCCTCAGCGGGGGAGCAGTACTTC.

The V call is TRBV6-1, the J call TRBJ1-2, with a weak D call TRBD1 (6 bases). The V gene's germline CDR1 is MNHNS and CDR2 SASEGT. V lost 2 bases and J lost 8, with 9 bases in between. The CDR3 consists of 12 residues. The CDR3 region has the DNA TGTGCCAGCAGTGAATGGGGGCTCGGCTACACCTTC. This sequence encodes CASSEWGLGYTF.

This chain joins TRBV12-3 or TRBV12-4 and TRBJ2-5; 7 nucleotides line up with TRBD1. The V segment lost 5 bases and the J segment 4 bases; nucleotides outside the gene matches: 4. This CDR3 has 13 residues. CDR3 sequence: CASSDRERETQYF. The CDR3 coding sequence is TGTGCCAGCAGTGACAGGGAGCGAGAGACCCAGTACTTC.

The CDR3 loop is CASSLGSRRHIYNEQFF. CDR3 in DNA: TGTGCCAGCAGCTTAGGGTCTCGGCGGCATATTTACAATGAGCAGTTCTTC. The chain uses TRBV7-8 and TRBJ2-1; D gene uncertain. There are 17 residues in the CDR3. Germline V gives CDR1 SGHVS, CDR2 FQNEAQ. Deletions cut 1 base from V and 4 bases from J, with 17 bases between.

The gene calls are TRBV7-9 and TRBJ1-2, with a weak D call TRBD1 (6 bases). V was cut by 7 bases and J by 8 bases, with 14 bases left in between. Germline V gene lookup returns CDR1 SEHNR and CDR2 FQNEAQ (reference sequence). This CDR3 comprises 12 residues. CDR3 nucleotide sequence: TGTGCCAGCACCTGGGGGCTAGGGGGCTACACCTTC. Translated, it gives CASTWGLGGYTF.

The chain is built from TRBV11-3 and TRBJ1-6; D possibly corresponds to TRBD1 (5 bases). The CDR3 length is 14 residues. Between the trimmed V and J ends, which lost 7 bases and 10 bases, there was a span of 17 bases. Germline V lookup: CDR1 SGHNT, CDR2 YENEEA. CDR3 DNA: TGTGCCAGCACCCCCGGGCAGGGAGACTCACCCCTCCACTTT. It yields the protein CASTPGQGDSPLHF.

The chain employs TRBV24-1 and TRBJ1-6; D possibly corresponds to TRBD1 (6 bases). Germline CDR1 KGHDR, CDR2 SFDVKD. Trimming removed 5 bases from V and 7 bases from J, with 11 bases in between. The CDR3 spans 14 residues. The CDR3 sequence: CATSGDRPNSPLHF. The CDR3 DNA is TGTGCCACCAGTGGTGACAGGCCGAATTCACCCCTCCACTTT.

V usage is TRBV29-1 and J usage is TRBJ1-3; TRBD1 is a possible D gene (5 bases). CDR3 length equals 13 residues. Deletions cut 7 bases from V and 8 bases from J, with 18 bases between. Germline V CDR1 and CDR2: SQVTM, ANQGSEA. The CDR3 loop reads CSARDSFRDTIYF. Here the CDR3 DNA reads TGCAGCGCTCGGGACTCTTTTAGGGACACCATATATTTT.

The V gene is TRBV6-1, the J gene TRBJ2-6; no reliable D call. Germline CDR1 reads MNHNS; CDR2 reads SASEGT. V lost 3 bases to trimming and J lost 0 bases, with 6 bases between them. This CDR3 has 15 residues. CDR3 nucleotide sequence: TGTGCCAGCAGTGACAGATTCTCTGGGGCCAACGTCCTGACTTTC. Protein sequence: CASSDRFSGANVLTF.

The chain joins TRBV5-1 to TRBJ1-1, with a possible D match to TRBD1 (6 bases). Germline values: CDR1 SGHRS, CDR2 YFSETQ. V lost 6 bases to trimming and J lost 4 bases, with 22 bases between them. There are 16 residues in the CDR3. Here the CDR3 DNA reads TGCGCCAGCACCGGTCGGGGGCGAGGCTTTGGCACTGAAGCTTTCTTT. This encodes CASTGRGRGFGTEAFF.

The rearrangement joins TRBV7-9 to TRBJ1-2; D uncertain. The CDR3 extends over 13 amino acids. Trimming stripped 5 bases from V and 5 bases from J, with 12 bases between. Germline V gene data show CDR1 as SEHNR and CDR2 as FQNEAQ (reference sequence). In DNA form, the CDR3 reads TGTGCCAGCAGCCCCCTGGGCGGGTATGGCTACACCTTC. It codes for CASSPLGGYGYTF.

The rearrangement joins TRBV5-1 to TRBJ1-1; D call uncertain. V was trimmed by 4 bases and J by 3 bases, leaving 13 bases between them. CDR3 size: 14 residues. Germline CDR1 and CDR2: SGHRS and YFSETQ. In DNA form, the CDR3 reads TGCGCCAGCAGCGAGCACGGAGCGGACACTGAAGCTTTCTTT. This encodes CASSEHGADTEAFF.

The chain carries TRBV7-9 and TRBJ2-7, with TRBD1 identical over 8 bases. This CDR3 is 17 amino acids long. Per the germline V gene, CDR1 is SEHNR and CDR2 is FQNEAQ (reference sequence). V lost 2 bases, J lost 0 bases, and 9 bases stayed unmatched. DNA of the CDR3: TGTGCCAGCAGCTTACCTCTAGGGACAGGAGCCTCCTACGAGCAGTACTTC. This translates into CASSLPLGTGASYEQYF.

This chain links TRBV7-8 with TRBJ2-7, with unresolved D. V shed 1 base and J shed 3 bases, with 13 bases lying between them. From germline, CDR1 is SGHVS and CDR2 FQNEAQ. CDR3 size: 15 residues. CDR3 sequence reads: CASSLEGYRGYEQYF. As DNA, the CDR3 is TGTGCCAGCAGCTTAGAGGGTTACCGCGGCTACGAGCAGTACTTC.

The gene calls are TRBV10-3 and TRBJ2-1, with 7 bases aligning to TRBD2. The CDR3 covers 17 residues. J was trimmed by 0 bases and V by 7 bases; bases with no gene match: 12. The germline gives CDR1 ENHRY, CDR2 SYGVKD. The CDR3, as DNA: TGTGCCATCACTTCCTCTTCTAGCGGTACCTCCTACAATGAGCAGTTCTTC. Translated: CAITSSSSGTSYNEQFF.

The J gene is TRBJ1-4, the V gene TRBV5-5; 7 nucleotides line up with TRBD1. This CDR3 has 15 amino acids. With 4 bases clipped from V and 7 bases from J, the junction kept 10 bases outside the gene matches. In germline, CDR1 is SGHKS, CDR2 YYEKEE (reference sequence). The CDR3 DNA sequence: TGTGCCAGCAGCCCAATACAGGGGAGGGGTGAAAAACTGTTTTTT. Translation: CASSPIQGRGEKLFF. The variable domain in full, completed from reference TRBV5-5 and TRBJ1-4, reads DAGVTQSPTHLIKTRGQQVTLRCSPISGHKSVSWYQQVLGQGPQFIFQYYEKEERGRGNFPDRFSARQFPNYSSELNVNALLLGDSALYLCASSPIQGRGEKLFFGSGTQLSVL.